The sequence of this T cell receptor beta chain was determined in a study of cytomegalovirus exposure and HLA in healthy donors (dated by TCRdb to between 2016 and 2019). About the study as a whole: An earlier analysis of several hundred of the donors reported roughly 270 Gb of sequence data and 100 million to 140 million unique TCR beta sequences from about 200 million T cells. Both class I and class II loci were covered by HLA typing, at four-digit resolution. A later analysis re-examined previously published TCR beta repertoires from just over 650 donors and added high-resolution HLA genotyping to investigate patterns of TCR occurrence. A later genetic analysis used genome-wide SNP genotypes for about 55% of the 666 donors, treating that subset as a discovery cohort. An earlier analysis of fewer than 750 of the donors used high-throughput TCR beta sequencing to judge whether each TCR beta V gene segment behaved as functional or pseudogenic. High-throughput TCR immunosequencing, statistical association of individual TCRs with disease status, and machine learning were combined to predict cytomegalovirus infection status. The later analysis used no new phenotypic data to find candidate immune exposures, relying instead on TCR beta sequences and their occurrence across donors. Across 398 genotyped donors of the cohort, an average of about 240,000 unique TCR beta nucleotide sequences per donor were sequenced, and 15% to 20% of those sequences were non-productive. In addition to the first cohort of several hundred subjects, a separate validation cohort of 120 different subjects was used. The genetic ancestry cluster associated with self-reported Caucasian donors included 81% of the roughly 410 genotyped donors. The study aimed to test whether cataloging public T cell receptors could reveal signatures of past pathogen exposure. An early release covering just under 650 HLA-typed donors comprised about 300 gigabases of sequencing data and some 79 million unique TCR sequences. Every discovery cohort repertoire had been produced on one sequencing platform. Five DR-DQ haplotypes were treated as single units for association and clustering because of strong linkage in the cohort. The number of typed donors differed by locus: 629-630 for A, B, C, DRB1 and DQB1; 500 to 550 for DQA1; roughly 600 for DPA1; and 450 to 480 for DPB1. Donor age, sex, ethnicity and CMV serostatus were compiled alongside the repertoire data. Using immunosequencing, the study profiled T cell repertoires from 500 to 800 subjects and related those repertoires to cytomegalovirus serostatus. Study-wide findings and limitations: The earlier analysis of about 600 of the donors excluded seventeen rarely observed V segments, including chromosome 9 orphons, because counts were too low. A later genetic analysis associated a missense DCLRE1C variant with V-gene and J-gene trimming of TCR beta chains, and an independent cohort replicated the association. A further reported finding was that TCR beta sequences accurately predicted the HLA-A and HLA-B alleles for most subjects in the first cohort. Compared with the roughly 670-donor mean, donors in an Asian-associated ancestry cluster had fewer N-insertions in productive TCRs, according to a later genetic analysis. For the cohort, immune exposure information was limited to CMV serostatus. In a later analysis, TCR association rates were found to vary across HLA loci, with the most associated TCRs seen for DRB1 alleles and the fewest for HLA-C alleles. The classifier was reported to diagnose cytomegalovirus status with high specificity and sensitivity in both the original cohort and the validation cohort. When HLA alleles, especially DR and DQ, strongly co-occurred, attributing TCR associations to individual alleles was difficult. Because HLA typing was missing for some donors at each locus, association tests included only the typed subset. The authors suggested that the approach could potentially be generalized to other disease states and immunological phenotypes. The sequencing pipeline was judged likely to have produced a cluster of highly shared sequence variants as a technical artifact. Three of the identified cytomegalovirus-associated TCR beta chains were confirmed in vitro to be specific for cytomegalovirus antigens. Correlated functional status among segregating V segments might be attributable to linkage disequilibrium, but an unknown experimental factor could not be ruled out. In a later analysis, most CMV-associated TCR beta chains were found to appear HLA-restricted, with HLA associations seemingly driven largely by CMV exposure. Compared with equally common non-associated chains, HLA-associated TCR beta chains in a later analysis were more clonally expanded and had lower generation probabilities. In an earlier analysis of 500 to 650 of the donors, most TCR beta V segments appeared in productive rearrangements about 87% or about 30% of the time, broadly matching IMGT annotations. Presence/absence analyses assumed roughly uniform sequencing depth across donors, an assumption that may not hold. In the study, approximately 160 TCR beta chains were listed as associated with cytomegalovirus. Specific HLA alleles were associated with 15,000 to 20,000 TCR beta sequences at a false discovery rate of 0.05 in a later analysis. Only TCR beta chains were sequenced in this cohort, and the absence of alpha or paired-chain data limited detectable features. A later analysis reported that several top co-occurrence clusters appeared linked to parvovirus B19, influenza, CMV and Epstein-Barr virus. Most TCR sequences were observed very rarely across donors, whereas some public TCRs were present in many individuals.

The library was built by means of the immunoSEQ multiplex PCR assay. A mixture of 60 forward primers for TCR Vbeta segments and 13 reverse primers for TCR Jbeta segments was used in the multiplex PCR. Amplification of the CDR3 region of rearranged TCR beta genes was performed with a multiplex PCR assay on genomic DNA. Amplified TCR beta libraries were sequenced as 87-base-pair reads on the Illumina HiSeq System. In the original analysis: In a later analysis, some 80 million unique TCR beta chains were counted across the 500 to 850 repertoires, and approximately 11 million of these chains were shared by at least two donors. To remove PCR and sequencing errors, raw reads were error-corrected and collapsed into unique sequences using a nearest-neighbor algorithm that merged closely related sequences. V, D and J gene segments were assigned by aligning CDR3 sequences to IMGT reference sequences. Each retained sequence needed at least a six-nucleotide match to both a V gene segment and a J gene segment. A rearrangement was called productive if the CDR3 had no stop codons and remained in frame with V and J, and every other rearrangement was called non-productive. Following IMGT convention, CDR3 was defined as the stretch from the second conserved V-encoded cysteine to the conserved J-encoded phenylalanine. In an earlier analysis of around 640 of the donors, sequences lacking an unambiguous match to a single V gene segment were excluded. An earlier analysis of a few hundred of the donors called V segments functional above 56.7% productive rearrangements and segregating when the between-donor standard deviation exceeded 5%. A statistical classification framework was built for diagnosing cytomegalovirus status from the catalog of TCR beta chain sequences. V and J gene assignment, in a later analysis, came from comparing TCR nucleotide sequences with IMGT/GENE-DB human TR gene sequences. A later analysis assigned CDR3 sequences and most-parsimonious VDJ recombination scenarios with the TCRdist pipeline. In a later analysis, every TCR beta chain was defined by the combination of its CDR3 amino acid sequence and its V-gene family, and reads without a unique V-gene family were dropped. To address suspected cross-contamination and a sequencing artifact, a later analysis removed 550 to 750 highly shared, low-generation-probability nucleotide sequences. In a later analysis, a clonal expansion index was calculated for each public chain from normalized within-repertoire ranks of inferred template counts. Generation probabilities in a later analysis came from a VDJ recombination model fitted to out-of-frame rearrangements, and those results were checked against IGoR. A later analysis scored TCR-TCR, TCR-HLA and TCR-CMV co-occurrence with hypergeometric tests, applying a repertoire-size bias correction to TCR pairs. To estimate false discovery rates, a later analysis permuted the HLA or CMV assignments 20 times. In a later analysis, co-occurring TCRs were grouped using DBSCAN, with TCRdist sequence similarity added in when clustering inside HLA-allele-positive subsets. Repertoires with fewer than 30,000 or more than 120,000 public chains were left out of co-occurrence clustering, as were a handful of repertoires with anomalous nucleotide sharing. Imported from immuneACCESS, the table was reduced by TCRdb to in-frame sequences with V and J called. These copies leave out some clones; in studies compared against another copy, an unresolved V gene accounts for under half, and the cause of the remainder is not known. V and J calls and clone size come straight from that table; D and trimming were deduced from the DNA. Here the sample has 150,000 to 200,000 clones; around 80% occur a single time. The ten largest clones add up to less than 2.5% of the sample.

The cohort was made up of under 800 healthy bone marrow donors. All cohort members were sampled while nominally healthy, although unrecorded immune exposures were likely present. The donor tested CMV seronegative, placing the donor among the 350 or so seronegative members of the cohort. Every donor gave a peripheral blood sample, and the peripheral blood mononuclear cells from that sample were used for TCR beta sequencing. Genomic DNA extraction from the blood cell samples was performed with the Qiagen DNeasy Blood Extraction Kit. Concerning this clone: There is no known antigen for this receptor. Per-base quality was not reported, and no clone a single base away is much larger than it.

The TCR comes from a woman between 50 and 59 years old in good health and CMV-seronegative. The specimen sequenced was PBMCs.

At the DNA level, the sequence is TGTGCCAGCAGCTTAGAGGGGACCGGGGAGCTGTTTTTT. This gives the protein CASSLEGTGELFF. The V and J genes are TRBV7-9 and TRBJ2-2; TRBD1 could be the D gene, as 5 bases match. The germline V gene (reference sequence) supplies CDR1 SEHNR and CDR2 FQNEAQ. The junction shows trimming of 1 base on V and 5 bases on J, plus 5 bases between the germline ends. The CDR3 numbers 13 residues from cysteine through phenylalanine. The retained sequence is limited to the CDR3, 39 bases, with the frame set at the first base.